The 4 T cell receptor beta chains given below trace back to one sample, sequenced in a study of T cell repertoires in cytomegalovirus infection. Each CDR3 protein gets one entry after TCRdb re-called the reads with MiXCR. Of about 190,000 distinct CDR3 sequences in the sample, roughly 27% are singletons; the top ten hold approximately 31%. The sample was PBMCs. The receptor source for this set is a human donor in good health (CMV status not recorded). Some clones in this sample may be carry-over from other donors' samples.

This clonotype was seen a few times. The genes are TRBV10-3 and TRBJ2-5; D remains unclear. V was pared by 2 bases and J by 5 bases, with 9 bases between. The germline CDR1 and CDR2 sequences are ENHRY and SYGVKD. The CDR3 runs 13 residues. The CDR3 bases are TGTGCCATCAGTGAGAGTTTAGGGGAGACCCAGTACTTC. This sequence encodes CAISESLGETQYF.

This chain connects TRBV12-3 or TRBV12-4 to TRBJ2-1; 10 positions match TRBD2. V dropped 6 bases and J dropped 2; count of bases not matched to a gene: 4. This CDR3 region has 15 residues. The CDR3, as DNA: TGTGCCAGCAGGAAGAGCGGGGGGGCCTACAATGAGCAGTTCTTC. Protein product: CASRKSGGAYNEQFF.

The rearrangement uses TRBV12-3 or TRBV12-4 and TRBJ1-5; D gene unclear. V was cut by 5 bases and J by 4 bases, with 15 bases left in between. The CDR3 totals 15 residues. CDR3 region: CASSHRGNPNQPQHF. The DNA of the CDR3 is TGTGCCAGCAGTCACCGAGGGAACCCGAATCAGCCCCAGCATTTT.

This clonotype was observed a handful of times. This chain links TRBV20-1 with TRBJ1-5; perhaps TRBD1 as D (6 bases). The CDR3 contains 13 residues. V was clipped by 0 bases and J by 7 bases, with 10 bases between them. Per germline, CDR1 DFQATT and CDR2 SNEGSKA (reference sequence). CDR3 loop: CSARDRGRQPQHF. CDR3 DNA sequence: TGCAGTGCTAGAGACAGGGGAAGGCAGCCCCAGCATTTT.